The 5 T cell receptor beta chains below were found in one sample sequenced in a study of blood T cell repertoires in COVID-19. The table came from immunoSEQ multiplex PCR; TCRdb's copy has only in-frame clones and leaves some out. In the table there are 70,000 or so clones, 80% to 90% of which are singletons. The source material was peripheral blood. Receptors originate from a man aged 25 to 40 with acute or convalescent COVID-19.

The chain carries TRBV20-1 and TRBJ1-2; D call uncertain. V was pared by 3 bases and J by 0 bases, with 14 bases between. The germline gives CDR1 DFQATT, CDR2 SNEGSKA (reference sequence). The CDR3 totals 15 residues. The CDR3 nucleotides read TGCAGTGCTAGTGCCAGGCCAAGTGCTAACTATGGCTACACCTTC. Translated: CSASARPSANYGYTF.

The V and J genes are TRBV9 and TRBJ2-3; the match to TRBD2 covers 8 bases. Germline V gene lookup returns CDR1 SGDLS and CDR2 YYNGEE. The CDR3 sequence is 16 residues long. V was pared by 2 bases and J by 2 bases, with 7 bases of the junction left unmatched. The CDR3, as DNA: TGTGCCAGCAGCGTCGTAGCGGGGCCCTACACAGATACGCAGTATTTT. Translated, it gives CASSVVAGPYTDTQYF.

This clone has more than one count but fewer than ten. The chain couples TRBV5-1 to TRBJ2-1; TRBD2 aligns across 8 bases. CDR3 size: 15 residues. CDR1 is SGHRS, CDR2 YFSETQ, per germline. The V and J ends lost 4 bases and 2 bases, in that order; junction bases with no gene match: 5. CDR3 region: CASSTTSGAYNEQFF. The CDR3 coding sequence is TGCGCCAGCAGCACTACTAGCGGAGCCTACAATGAGCAGTTCTTC.

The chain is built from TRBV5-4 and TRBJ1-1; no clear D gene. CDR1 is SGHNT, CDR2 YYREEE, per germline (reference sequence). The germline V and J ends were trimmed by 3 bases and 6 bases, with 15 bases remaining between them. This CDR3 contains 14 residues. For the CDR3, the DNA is TGTGCCAGCAGCTCCCCGGAAGGGAGCGCTGAAGCTTTCTTT. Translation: CASSSPEGSAEAFF. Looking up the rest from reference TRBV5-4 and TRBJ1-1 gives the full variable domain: ETGVTQSPTHLIKTRGQQVTLRCSSQSGHNTVSWYQQALGQGPQFIFQYYREEENGRGNFPPRFSGLQFPNYSSELNVNALELDDSALYLCASSSPEGSAEAFFGQGTRLTVV.

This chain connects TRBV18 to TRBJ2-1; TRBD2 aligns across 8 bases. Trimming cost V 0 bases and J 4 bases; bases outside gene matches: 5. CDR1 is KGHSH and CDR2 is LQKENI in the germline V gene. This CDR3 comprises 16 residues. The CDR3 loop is CASSPPKRGGYNEQFF. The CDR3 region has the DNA TGTGCCAGCTCACCACCGAAACGGGGGGGTTACAATGAGCAGTTCTTC.